This T cell receptor beta chain was retrieved from a study of cytomegalovirus exposure and HLA in healthy donors. PCR was performed using 60 Vbeta and 13 Jbeta primers. Clones were read by immunoSEQ multiplex PCR, and TCRdb kept only the in-frame ones, dropping some. The table lists 65,000 to 75,000 clones, approximately 70% of them singletons, with around 17% in the top ten. Regarding the study as a whole: Later on, a genetic analysis was performed. It linked a missense variant in DCLRE1C with V- and J-gene trimming of TCR beta. Being productive about 90% or about 30% of the time was typical of most TCR beta V segments in an earlier analysis. CMV antigen specificity of a few CMV-associated chains was confirmed in vitro.

As to this clone: No antigen is known for it.

V was trimmed by 6 bases and J by 2 bases, leaving 14 bases between them. Germline values: CDR1 MNHEY, CDR2 SVGAGI. This CDR3 is built from 15 residues. Specimen: PBMCs. This chain connects TRBV6-5 to TRBJ2-1; possible D gene TRBD2, 5 bases. This TCR was sampled from a man aged 40-49 years in good health and CMV-seropositive. The CDR3 loop is CASRLSGETYNEQFF. In DNA form, the CDR3 reads TGTGCCAGCAGACTGAGCGGTGAGACCTACAATGAGCAGTTCTTC.